This T cell receptor (beta chain) was captured by sequencing in a study of OX40 agonist ivuxolimab in advanced cancers. Sequencing was performed with immunoSEQ multiplex PCR; in TCRdb, only in-frame clones are kept and a portion is missing. The repertoire has approximately 70,000 clones, around nine tenths of them found once; the top ten carry about 5.9%. The ends were cut back, 0 bases at V and 2 bases at J, with 24 bases in the middle. The germline V gene has CDR1 LGHNA and CDR2 YNFKEQ. The CDR3 is made up of 20 amino acids. This clone was seen only once. The sample was CD4+ or CD8+ T cells sorted from blood, taken in a trial of the OX40 agonist ivuxolimab. This sequence joins TRBV4-2 and TRBJ2-3, with D perhaps matching TRBD2 (6 bases). The origin of this receptor is an adult with an advanced solid tumor such as melanoma, head and neck, liver or kidney cancer. CDR3 sequence (DNA): TGTGCCAGCAGCCAAGATTGGGTAGAGTCGGCGGGGTTCTCCACAGATACGCAGTATTTT. Amino acids: CASSQDWVESAGFSTDTQYF.